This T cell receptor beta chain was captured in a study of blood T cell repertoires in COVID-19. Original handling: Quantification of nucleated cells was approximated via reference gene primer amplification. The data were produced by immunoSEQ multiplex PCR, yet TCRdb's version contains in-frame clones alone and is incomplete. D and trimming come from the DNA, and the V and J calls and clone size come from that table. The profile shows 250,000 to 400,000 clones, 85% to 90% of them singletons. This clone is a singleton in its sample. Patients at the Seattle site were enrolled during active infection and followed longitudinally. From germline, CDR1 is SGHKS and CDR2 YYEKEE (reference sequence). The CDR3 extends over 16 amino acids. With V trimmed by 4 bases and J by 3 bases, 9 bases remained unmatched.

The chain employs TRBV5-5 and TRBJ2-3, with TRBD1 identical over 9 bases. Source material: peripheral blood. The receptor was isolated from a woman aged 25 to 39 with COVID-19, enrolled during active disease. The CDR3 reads CASSRQDRGITDTQYF. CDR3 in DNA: TGTGCCAGCAGCAGACAGGACAGGGGAATTACAGATACGCAGTATTTT.